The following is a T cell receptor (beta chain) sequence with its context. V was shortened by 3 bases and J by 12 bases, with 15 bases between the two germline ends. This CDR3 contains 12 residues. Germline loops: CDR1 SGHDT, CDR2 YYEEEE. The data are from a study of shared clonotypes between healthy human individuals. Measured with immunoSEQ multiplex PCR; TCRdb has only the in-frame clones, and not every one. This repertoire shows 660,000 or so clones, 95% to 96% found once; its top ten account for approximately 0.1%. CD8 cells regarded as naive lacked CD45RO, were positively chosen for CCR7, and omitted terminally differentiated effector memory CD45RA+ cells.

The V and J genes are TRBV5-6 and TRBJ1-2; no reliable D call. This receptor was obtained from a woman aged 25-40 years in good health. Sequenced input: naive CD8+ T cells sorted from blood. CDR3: CASSSNRRWDTF. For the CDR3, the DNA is TGTGCCAGCAGCTCAAACCGCCGGTGGGACACCTTC.